The T cell receptor (beta chain) under discussion was sequenced for a study of T cell responses to AZD1222 COVID-19 vaccine. Findings of the study overall: Spike-specific TCR repertoires showed rising breadth and depth after two AZD1222 doses.

It was second doses at about 4 or about 12 weeks that were pooled. CDR3 length equals 11 residues. Trimming left V 8 bases short and J 6 bases short, with 10 bases between. From germline, CDR1 is MGHDK and CDR2 SYGVNS. Assay: immunoSEQ multiplex PCR; the TCRdb copy retains only in-frame clones and omits some. The sample includes 250,000 to 300,000 clones, around 92% of them seen just once. To note about this clone: Its antigen is not known.

This sample comprised peripheral blood, obtained 28 days after the second AZD1222 dose. The TCR originated in an adult who received the AZD1222 COVID-19 vaccine. The gene calls are TRBV25-1 and TRBJ1-1; D might be TRBD1 (5 bases). The CDR3 nucleotides read TGTGCCAGCCAACAGGTGGCTGAAGCTTTCTTT. Amino acids: CASQQVAEAFF.